Listed below are T cell receptor beta chains from one sample, sequenced in a study of early T cells in non-severe SARS-CoV-2 infection. TCRdb re-derived calls from the 5' RACE reads in MiXCR, one entry per CDR3 protein. The sample records more than 80,000 distinct CDR3 sequences, roughly 9.6% being singletons. The specimen sequenced was whole blood. The receptors here all came from an adult who was a healthcare worker with PCR-confirmed SARS-CoV-2 infection or an uninfected control (not recorded which). CDR3s include the opening cysteine and the closing phenylalanine or tryptophan. D genes are given only for firm matches. The listing skips clone size in some rows; elsewhere it reads once, few, many or a size class.

clone size: many; V gene: TRBV28; J gene: TRBJ2-1; D gene: NA; CDR3 protein: CASSSTRRVQFF; CDR3 DNA: TGTGCCAGCAGTTCAACGAGGCGGGTGCAGTTCTTC
clone size: NA; V gene: TRBV16; J gene: TRBJ1-4; D gene: NA; CDR3 protein: CVSSQSRRGVENEKLFF; CDR3 DNA: TGTGTCAGCAGCCAATCGAGGAGGGGCGTAGAGAATGAAAAACTGTTTTTT
clone size: NA; V gene: TRBV4-1; J gene: TRBJ1-1; D gene: NA; CDR3 protein: CASSQLPGLGLSEAFF; CDR3 DNA: TGCGCCAGCAGCCAATTGCCGGGGCTCGGGCTCTCTGAAGCTTTCTTT
clone size: few; V gene: TRBV20-1; J gene: TRBJ2-3; D gene: TRBD2; CDR3 protein: CSGTTSGARSATDTQYF; CDR3 DNA: TGCAGTGGTACGACTAGCGGGGCCCGATCCGCCACAGATACGCAGTATTTT
clone size: many; V gene: TRBV19; J gene: TRBJ1-2; D gene: NA; CDR3 protein: CASNRGADYGYTF; CDR3 DNA: TGTGCCAGTAATCGGGGCGCCGACTATGGCTACACCTTC
clone size: NA; V gene: TRBV7-2; J gene: TRBJ2-3; D gene: NA; CDR3 protein: CASSLRRGQGVTDTQYF; CDR3 DNA: TGTGCCAGCAGCTTAAGAAGAGGGCAGGGCGTCACAGATACGCAGTATTTT
clone size: NA; V gene: TRBV12-3/TRBV12-4; J gene: TRBJ2-7; D gene: NA; CDR3 protein: CASSRDVSYYEQYF; CDR3 DNA: TGTGCCAGCAGTCGGGACGTCAGCTACTACGAGCAGTACTTC
clone size: NA; V gene: TRBV9; J gene: TRBJ2-7; D gene: NA; CDR3 protein: CASSGAGTTNSYEQYF; CDR3 DNA: TGTGCCAGCAGCGGGGCCGGGACAACAAACTCCTACGAGCAGTACTTC
clone size: many; V gene: TRBV3-1; J gene: TRBJ1-1; D gene: TRBD1; CDR3 protein: CASSPGQSIEAFF; CDR3 DNA: TGTGCCAGCAGCCCGGGACAGTCAATTGAAGCTTTCTTT
clone size: NA; V gene: TRBV4-2; J gene: TRBJ2-7; D gene: TRBD2; CDR3 protein: CASSQLAGGARSYEQYF; CDR3 DNA: TGTGCCAGCAGTCAATTAGCGGGGGGCGCCCGCAGCTACGAGCAGTACTTC
clone size: NA; V gene: TRBV18; J gene: TRBJ1-5; D gene: NA; CDR3 protein: CASSPHSGYNQPQHF; CDR3 DNA: TGTGCCAGCTCACCACACTCAGGGTACAATCAGCCCCAGCATTTT
clone size: NA; V gene: TRBV20-1; J gene: TRBJ2-2; D gene: NA; CDR3 protein: CSARVTTGELFF; CDR3 DNA: TGCAGTGCTAGGGTCACCACCGGGGAGCTGTTTTTT
clone size: few; V gene: TRBV5-1; J gene: TRBJ2-2; D gene: NA; CDR3 protein: CASSPGTHNTGELFF; CDR3 DNA: TGCGCCAGCAGCCCAGGGACACATAACACCGGGGAGCTGTTTTTT
clone size: many; V gene: TRBV19; J gene: TRBJ2-7; D gene: NA; CDR3 protein: CASSIGQGRIYEQYF; CDR3 DNA: TGTGCCAGTAGTATAGGGCAGGGGCGGATCTACGAGCAGTACTTC
clone size: many; V gene: TRBV6-5; J gene: TRBJ1-1; D gene: NA; CDR3 protein: CASSSRRGDNTEAFF; CDR3 DNA: TGTGCCAGCAGTTCACGCAGGGGTGACAACACTGAAGCTTTCTTT
clone size: NA; V gene: TRBV20-1; J gene: TRBJ1-2; D gene: NA; CDR3 protein: CSARGQSGYTF; CDR3 DNA: TGCAGTGCTAGGGGGCAAAGTGGCTACACCTTC
clone size: few; V gene: TRBV20-1; J gene: TRBJ1-1; D gene: TRBD1; CDR3 protein: CSAPGQGGTEAFF; CDR3 DNA: TGCAGTGCCCCCGGACAGGGGGGCACTGAAGCTTTCTTT
clone size: few; V gene: TRBV29-1; J gene: TRBJ2-3; D gene: NA; CDR3 protein: CSVKRGRDTQYF; CDR3 DNA: TGCAGCGTTAAAAGGGGAAGAGATACGCAGTATTTT
clone size: NA; V gene: TRBV27; J gene: TRBJ2-1; D gene: NA; CDR3 protein: CASGDYHSKDNEQFF; CDR3 DNA: TGTGCCAGCGGTGACTACCATAGTAAAGACAATGAGCAGTTCTTC
clone size: NA; V gene: TRBV11-1; J gene: TRBJ1-1; D gene: TRBD1; CDR3 protein: CASRGAGGRTEAFF; CDR3 DNA: TGTGCCAGCAGGGGGGCAGGGGGAAGAACTGAAGCTTTCTTT
clone size: NA; V gene: TRBV19; J gene: TRBJ1-4; D gene: NA; CDR3 protein: CASSGYSTTNEKLFF; CDR3 DNA: TGTGCCAGTAGTGGGTACAGTACAACTAATGAAAAACTGTTTTTT
clone size: many; V gene: TRBV20-1; J gene: TRBJ2-7; D gene: NA; CDR3 protein: CSAGEQYF; CDR3 DNA: TGCAGTGCAGGGGAGCAGTACTTC
clone size: few; V gene: TRBV28; J gene: TRBJ2-1; D gene: TRBD2; CDR3 protein: CASSSLTSGSGEQFF; CDR3 DNA: TGTGCCAGCAGTTCGTTGACTAGCGGGAGCGGGGAGCAGTTCTTC
clone size: few; V gene: TRBV6-6; J gene: TRBJ2-7; D gene: NA; CDR3 protein: CASSYLTGHEQYF; CDR3 DNA: TGTGCCAGCAGTTACTTAACGGGTCACGAGCAGTACTTC
clone size: many; V gene: TRBV5-1; J gene: TRBJ1-1; D gene: TRBD1; CDR3 protein: CASSLGTGMNTEAFF; CDR3 DNA: TGCGCCAGCAGCTTGGGGACAGGCATGAACACTGAAGCTTTCTTT
clone size: many; V gene: TRBV9; J gene: TRBJ2-7; D gene: NA; CDR3 protein: CASSVGGSGYEQYF; CDR3 DNA: TGTGCCAGCAGCGTAGGTGGTAGCGGATACGAGCAGTACTTC
clone size: many; V gene: TRBV29-1; J gene: TRBJ2-1; D gene: NA; CDR3 protein: CSVGKAGGNNEQFF; CDR3 DNA: TGCAGCGTTGGGAAGGCAGGGGGGAACAATGAGCAGTTCTTC
clone size: many; V gene: TRBV20-1; J gene: TRBJ2-7; D gene: TRBD2; CDR3 protein: CSATQGLAGGYEQYF; CDR3 DNA: TGCAGTGCCACTCAGGGACTAGCGGGAGGCTACGAGCAGTACTTC
clone size: many; V gene: TRBV3-1; J gene: TRBJ2-1; D gene: TRBD1; CDR3 protein: CASSQSRRDRGRNEQFF; CDR3 DNA: TGTGCCAGCAGCCAATCACGCCGGGACAGGGGGAGGAATGAGCAGTTCTTC
clone size: NA; V gene: TRBV28; J gene: TRBJ1-6; D gene: NA; CDR3 protein: CASSLYLSSYNSPLHF; CDR3 DNA: TGTGCCAGCAGTTTATACTTGAGCTCCTATAATTCACCCCTCCACTTT
clone size: many; V gene: TRBV2; J gene: TRBJ1-5; D gene: TRBD1; CDR3 protein: CASSATGNQPQHF; CDR3 DNA: TGTGCCAGCAGTGCGACAGGGAATCAGCCCCAGCATTTT
clone size: few; V gene: TRBV12-5; J gene: TRBJ2-1; D gene: NA; CDR3 protein: CASGDTWGVNNEQFF; CDR3 DNA: TGTGCTAGTGGCGACACTTGGGGGGTGAACAATGAGCAGTTCTTC
clone size: NA; V gene: TRBV10-3; J gene: TRBJ2-1; D gene: TRBD2; CDR3 protein: CAISVSGDENEQFF; CDR3 DNA: TGTGCCATCAGTGTTAGCGGGGATGAAAATGAGCAGTTCTTC
clone size: few; V gene: TRBV29-1; J gene: TRBJ2-2; D gene: NA; CDR3 protein: CSVAPGPITGELFF; CDR3 DNA: TGCAGCGTTGCACCAGGACCGATCACCGGGGAGCTGTTTTTT
clone size: NA; V gene: TRBV7-2; J gene: TRBJ1-4; D gene: NA; CDR3 protein: CASSPIRPGGGKLFF; CDR3 DNA: TGTGCCAGCAGCCCCATCCGACCGGGGGGGGGAAAACTGTTTTTT
clone size: NA; V gene: TRBV12-3/TRBV12-4; J gene: TRBJ2-6; D gene: NA; CDR3 protein: CASSNPWSNSGANVLTF; CDR3 DNA: TGTGCCAGCAGCAATCCCTGGTCGAACTCTGGGGCCAACGTCCTGACTTTC
clone size: NA; V gene: TRBV11-2; J gene: TRBJ2-3; D gene: NA; CDR3 protein: CASRKTRINTDTQYF; CDR3 DNA: TGTGCCAGCAGAAAAACACGTATCAACACAGATACGCAGTATTTT
clone size: NA; V gene: TRBV18; J gene: TRBJ2-5; D gene: NA; CDR3 protein: CASSHQDAGETQYF; CDR3 DNA: TGTGCCAGCTCTCACCAGGACGCTGGGGAGACCCAGTACTTC
clone size: NA; V gene: TRBV2; J gene: TRBJ1-3; D gene: NA; CDR3 protein: CASGDLSGNTIYF; CDR3 DNA: TGTGCCAGCGGGGACCTCTCTGGAAACACCATATATTTT
clone size: NA; V gene: TRBV7-6; J gene: TRBJ2-7; D gene: TRBD1; CDR3 protein: CASSLGQRSYEQYF; CDR3 DNA: TGTGCCAGCAGCTTGGGACAGCGTTCCTACGAGCAGTACTTC
clone size: few; V gene: TRBV9; J gene: TRBJ1-1; D gene: NA; CDR3 protein: CASSARGSGAEAFF; CDR3 DNA: TGTGCCAGCAGCGCCAGGGGATCAGGGGCTGAAGCTTTCTTT
clone size: many; V gene: TRBV5-4; J gene: TRBJ2-2; D gene: NA; CDR3 protein: CASSLWTVTGTGELFF; CDR3 DNA: TGTGCCAGCAGCTTGTGGACAGTCACCGGCACCGGGGAGCTGTTTTTT
clone size: NA; V gene: TRBV29-1; J gene: TRBJ2-3; D gene: NA; CDR3 protein: CTFWGRGTDTQYF; CDR3 DNA: TGTACTTTCTGGGGGCGAGGCACAGATACGCAGTATTTT
clone size: many; V gene: TRBV20-1; J gene: TRBJ2-3; D gene: NA; CDR3 protein: CSARDQTASTDTQYF; CDR3 DNA: TGCAGTGCTAGAGATCAGACAGCTAGCACAGATACGCAGTATTTT
clone size: NA; V gene: TRBV11-2; J gene: TRBJ1-1; D gene: TRBD1; CDR3 protein: CASSSRDRGTEAFF; CDR3 DNA: TGTGCCAGCAGCTCCCGGGACAGGGGCACTGAAGCTTTCTTT
clone size: NA; V gene: TRBV7-2; J gene: TRBJ2-7; D gene: NA; CDR3 protein: CASSLAGGGENPYEQYF; CDR3 DNA: TGTGCCAGCAGCTTAGCGGGGGGCGGGGAGAACCCCTACGAGCAGTACTTC
clone size: NA; V gene: TRBV27; J gene: TRBJ1-2; D gene: NA; CDR3 protein: CASSFNSYNYGYTF; CDR3 DNA: TGTGCCAGCAGTTTTAACAGTTATAACTATGGCTACACCTTC
clone size: many; V gene: TRBV7-9; J gene: TRBJ1-2; D gene: NA; CDR3 protein: CASQQGQVVYGYTF; CDR3 DNA: TGTGCGTCACAGCAGGGGCAGGTAGTCTATGGCTACACCTTC
clone size: few; V gene: TRBV7-3; J gene: TRBJ1-1; D gene: NA; CDR3 protein: CASSLNRDNEAFF; CDR3 DNA: TGTGCCAGCAGCTTAAACAGGGACAATGAAGCTTTCTTT
clone size: few; V gene: TRBV3-1; J gene: TRBJ2-7; D gene: NA; CDR3 protein: CASSQRGYEQYF; CDR3 DNA: TGTGCCAGCAGCCAGAGGGGTTACGAGCAGTACTTC
clone size: many; V gene: TRBV7-9; J gene: TRBJ2-5; D gene: NA; CDR3 protein: CASSLAGGKETQYF; CDR3 DNA: TGTGCCAGCAGCTTAGCGGGGGGCAAAGAGACCCAGTACTTC